The clone carrying this T cell receptor beta chain was seen ten or more times. Antigen specificity is unknown. Axillary draining lymph nodes of breast cancer patients supplied the node samples. This sample was taken from a study of breast tumors, draining lymph nodes, adjacent tissues. The CDR3 sequence is 18 residues long. Between the trimmed V and J ends, which lost 0 bases and 0 bases, there was a span of 14 bases. The germline CDR1 and CDR2 sequences are MGHRA and YSYEKL. Study results and limitations: The data were judged consistent with most tumor T cells coming from lymph node and expanding in tumor.

TCRdb redid the calling of the multiplex PCR reads with MiXCR, one entry per CDR3 protein. Here the sample spans approximately 230,000 distinct CDR3 sequences, 30% to 35% being singletons. This TCR was sampled from a female donor with breast cancer. Some clones in this sample may be carry-over from other donors' samples. The rearrangement joins TRBV4-1 to TRBJ2-2; tentative D call: TRBD1 (6 bases). The source material was axillary lymph node tissue. CDR3 nucleotides: TGCGCCAGCAGCCAAGATCCCCTGGGGGCCGCGAACACCGGGGAGCTGTTTTTT. Its protein product is CASSQDPLGAANTGELFF.